The rows below give T cell receptor beta chains drawn from one sample of a study of blood T cell repertoires in COVID-19. The method was immunoSEQ multiplex PCR; TCRdb's version includes in-frame clones alone and lacks a portion of them. The data show almost 85,000 clones, about 83% seen once. The sequenced sample consisted of peripheral blood. The origin of the receptors is a man aged 80 or over with active or convalescent COVID-19. CDR3s include the opening cysteine and the closing phenylalanine or tryptophan. D genes are given only for firm matches. Expanded clones are given a class, and other clones once, few, many or no size at all.

abundance	v_gene	d_gene	j_gene	CDR3aa	CDR3nt
-	TRBV9	TRBD2	TRBJ2-2	CASSVAGRQRGVTNTGELFF	TGTGCCAGCAGCGTAGCTGGCCGGCAGCGGGGGGTTACGAACACCGGGGAGCTGTTTTTT
-	TRBV18	TRBD1	TRBJ2-1	CASSTPGQDNNEQFF	TGTGCCAGCTCAACCCCGGGACAGGACAACAATGAGCAGTTCTTC
-	TRBV5-1	-	TRBJ2-5	CASSGRSAGQGETQYF	TGCGCCAGCAGCGGCCGATCAGCGGGTCAGGGTGAGACCCAGTACTTC
-	TRBV19	-	TRBJ2-2	CASRDPGQTTGELFF	TGTGCCAGTAGAGACCCGGGACAAACAACCGGGGAGCTGTTTTTT
-	TRBV10-3	TRBD1	TRBJ2-7	CATRTGATYEQYF	TGTGCCACTAGGACAGGGGCAACCTACGAGCAGTACTTC
-	TRBV30	-	TRBJ2-7	CAWSVLGLTYEQYF	TGTGCCTGGAGTGTCTTAGGACTGACCTACGAGCAGTACTTC
-	TRBV6-1	-	TRBJ1-1	CASSGPPGVGNTEAFF	TGTGCCAGCAGTGGCCCCCCGGGGGTAGGGAACACTGAAGCTTTCTTT
once	TRBV3-1/TRBV3-2	-	TRBJ2-1	CASNRADLGNEQFF	TGTGCCAGCAACAGGGCGGACTTAGGAAATGAGCAGTTCTTC
-	TRBV5-4	-	TRBJ2-5	CASSLDLGSGSQETQYF	TGTGCCAGCAGCTTGGATCTCGGGAGCGGAAGCCAAGAGACCCAGTACTTC
-	TRBV10-2	-	TRBJ1-5	CASSVGGNNQPQHF	TGCGCCAGCAGTGTAGGGGGTAACAATCAGCCCCAGCATTTT
-	TRBV19	-	TRBJ2-6	CASSILSSGANVLTF	TGTGCCAGTAGTATCCTGAGCTCTGGGGCCAACGTCCTGACTTTC
-	TRBV19	-	TRBJ1-2	CASSIARVGYTF	TGTGCCAGTAGTATCGCTAGAGTTGGCTACACCTTC
-	TRBV27	TRBD1	TRBJ1-5	CASRLAGTVPNQPQHF	TGTGCCAGCAGACTAGCCGGGACAGTACCCAATCAGCCCCAGCATTTT
-	TRBV14	TRBD1	TRBJ1-2	CASSQDRGWSGYTF	TGTGCCAGCAGCCAAGACAGGGGGTGGAGTGGCTACACCTTC
few	TRBV30	-	TRBJ1-6	CACSSYNSPLHF	TGTGCCTGTAGCTCCTATAATTCACCCCTCCACTTT
-	TRBV27	TRBD1	TRBJ2-7	CASKKDRVVHEQYF	TGTGCCAGCAAAAAAGACAGGGTTGTCCACGAGCAGTACTTC
-	TRBV5-8	-	TRBJ1-2	CASSLGALANYGYTF	TGTGCCAGCAGCTTGGGAGCTTTAGCTAACTATGGCTACACCTTC
few	TRBV5-5	-	TRBJ1-5	CASSLLRGTGFGPQHF	TGTGCCAGCAGCCTTCTCCGAGGAACAGGATTCGGGCCCCAGCATTTT
-	TRBV6-5	-	TRBJ1-3	CASSQTGPGNTIYF	TGTGCCAGCAGCCAAACAGGGCCTGGAAACACCATATATTTT
-	TRBV5-6	-	TRBJ1-1	CASSPLRRHTEAFF	TGTGCCAGCAGCCCCCTGAGGAGACACACTGAAGCTTTCTTT
-	TRBV7-2	-	TRBJ1-1	CASSFMRNTEAFF	TGTGCCAGCAGCTTTATGCGGAACACTGAAGCTTTCTTT
-	TRBV2	-	TRBJ2-7	CASRDRQISYEQYF	TGTGCCAGCAGGGATAGACAGATCTCCTACGAGCAGTACTTC
-	TRBV28	-	TRBJ1-1	CASSLSGMNTEAFF	TGTGCCAGCAGTTTGTCAGGGATGAACACTGAAGCTTTCTTT
-	TRBV4-3	TRBD1	TRBJ2-4	CASSQATGGGSNIQYF	TGCGCCAGCAGCCAAGCTACAGGGGGCGGATCGAACATTCAGTACTTC
-	TRBV30	-	TRBJ1-3	CAWSPSRNTIYF	TGTGCCTGGAGTCCCAGTAGAAACACCATATATTTT
-	TRBV20-1	TRBD1	TRBJ2-2	CSASGTGANGELFF	TGCAGTGCTAGTGGGACAGGGGCTAACGGGGAGCTGTTTTTT
-	TRBV15	-	TRBJ1-2	CATSIGRGPYYGYTF	TGTGCCACCAGCATCGGCCGGGGTCCTTACTATGGCTACACCTTC